The 25 T cell receptor beta chains given below trace back to one sample, sequenced in a study of blood T cell repertoires in COVID-19. TCRdb's copy holds only in-frame clones and misses some; the assay was immunoSEQ multiplex PCR. The top ten clones hold roughly 4% of a sample with nearly 95,000 clones, approximately 74% of them seen once. Sequences were obtained from peripheral blood. The receptors originated from a man in his 70s with COVID-19, enrolled during active disease.

The chain employs TRBV4-1 and TRBJ2-6; tentatively, D is TRBD2 (6 bases). Germline V gives CDR1 MGHRA, CDR2 YSYEKL. This CDR3 comprises 18 residues. V lost 4 bases and J lost 0, with 16 bases in between. The CDR3 protein is CASSPPGRGSSGANVLTF. CDR3 in DNA: TGCGCCAGCAGCCCCCCGGGGCGGGGTAGCTCTGGGGCCAACGTCCTGACTTTC.

This clone was observed a few times. This sequence joins TRBV29-1 and TRBJ1-1, with D possibly TRBD1 on 5 matching bases. The CDR3 spans 12 residues. Germline CDR1 is SQVTM and CDR2 is ANQGSEA. Trimming shortened V by 4 bases and J by 3 bases, and 9 bases separated the two germline ends. The CDR3: CSVATGYTEAFF. In nucleotides, the CDR3 is TGCAGCGTTGCTACAGGATACACTGAAGCTTTCTTT.

V gene TRBV27 combines with J gene TRBJ2-1; possibly TRBD2 for D (6 bases). The CDR3 runs 15 residues. V lost 0 bases, J lost 9 bases, and 15 bases lay in between. Germline lookup yields CDR1 MNHEY and CDR2 SMNVEV (reference sequence). Here the CDR3 reads CASSLSLRGRGEQFF. The CDR3 nucleotides read TGTGCCAGCAGTTTATCCCTGCGGGGCCGGGGTGAGCAGTTCTTC.

V gene TRBV27 combines with J gene TRBJ2-3; tentative D call: TRBD1 (6 bases). The CDR3 is 14 residues long. Trimming pared 7 bases from V and 6 bases from J, leaving 17 bases between. CDR1 and CDR2 (germline): MNHEY, SMNVEV (reference sequence). The CDR3 DNA sequence: TGTGCCAGCACCCCCACAGGGAATTGGGATACGCAGTATTTT. It yields the protein CASTPTGNWDTQYF.

This clone has only one observation. This chain links TRBV20-1 with TRBJ1-2; possibly TRBD1 for D (6 bases). This CDR3 has 14 residues. Germline V gives CDR1 DFQATT, CDR2 SNEGSKA (reference sequence). V was trimmed by 3 bases and J by 3 bases, leaving 14 bases between them. The DNA of the CDR3 is TGCAGTGCTAGTGGGCAAGGGGGGGACTATGGCTACACCTTC. Translating gives CSASGQGGDYGYTF.

The chain carries TRBV6-5 and TRBJ1-6, with 11 positions matching TRBD1. V shed 7 bases and J 7 bases; nucleotides not matched to a gene: 3. Germline CDR1 is MNHEY and CDR2 is SVGAGI. There are 14 residues in the CDR3. CDR3 protein: CASKRDRGNSPLHF. The CDR3 DNA follows: TGTGCCAGCAAAAGGGACAGGGGGAATTCACCCCTCCACTTT.

This chain links TRBV29-1 with TRBJ2-5; D perhaps matches TRBD2 (6 bases). The CDR3 spans 11 residues. CDR1 and CDR2 from the germline V gene are SQVTM and ANQGSEA. Trimming pared 7 bases from V and 5 bases from J, leaving 11 bases between. CDR3: CSDNAGETQYF. The CDR3 DNA is TGCAGCGACAACGCGGGGGAGACCCAGTACTTC.

This clone was seen repeatedly, ten times or more. This chain uses TRBV19 with TRBJ2-5, with 8 bases lining up with TRBD1. The CDR3 loop spans 15 amino acids. V lost 7 bases, J lost 5 bases, and 12 bases stayed unmatched. Germline V CDR1 and CDR2: LNHDA, SQIVND (reference sequence). The CDR3 DNA reads TGTGCCAGTACCGGATGGACAGGGTCGGAGGAGACCCAGTACTTC. It encodes CASTGWTGSEETQYF.

This clone was seen more than once but under ten times. In nucleotides, the CDR3 is TGTGCCAGCAGCGCCGTCTACAGCCCCGGGGAGCTGTTTTTT. Encoded protein: CASSAVYSPGELFF. J is TRBJ2-2 and V is TRBV9, with D hard to call. Germline V gives CDR1 SGDLS, CDR2 YYNGEE. The CDR3 is made up of 14 amino acids. V lost 3 bases, J lost 6 bases, and 12 bases lay in between.

The rearrangement links TRBV10-3 to TRBJ2-1, with TRBD2 identical over 9 bases. The J segment lost 7 bases and the V segment lost 2 bases, leaving 3 bases of the junction unmatched. The CDR3 has 14 residues. From germline, CDR1 is ENHRY and CDR2 SYGVKD. CDR3 region: CAISERTSDNEQFF. The CDR3 nucleotides read TGTGCCATCAGTGAGAGGACTAGCGATAATGAGCAGTTCTTC.

This sequence joins TRBV28 and TRBJ2-3; 12 nucleotides match TRBD2. Germline loops: CDR1 MDHEN, CDR2 SYDVKM. The CDR3 is 17 amino acids. Trimming took 3 bases from V and 3 from J; bases not matched to a gene: 7. The CDR3 loop is CASSFSSGRALTDTQYF. The CDR3 nucleotides read TGTGCCAGCAGTTTCTCTAGCGGGAGGGCCTTAACAGATACGCAGTATTTT.

The chain is built from TRBV30 and TRBJ2-3, with D maybe TRBD2 (5 bases). Trimming pared 4 bases from V and 2 bases from J, leaving 13 bases between. The CDR3 length is 14 residues. Germline values: CDR1 GTSNPN, CDR2 SVGIG (reference sequence). The CDR3 region is CAWTAGVSTDTQYF. CDR3 bases: TGTGCCTGGACCGCGGGCGTTTCCACAGATACGCAGTATTTT.

The genes are TRBV13 and TRBJ2-3; D might be TRBD1 (5 bases). CDR1 is PRHDT, CDR2 FYEKMQ, per germline (reference sequence). The germline V and J ends were trimmed by 4 bases and 3 bases, with 8 bases remaining between them. This CDR3 has 13 amino acids. Here the CDR3 DNA reads TGTGCCAGCAGCTACCAGGGTACAGATACGCAGTATTTT. Translated: CASSYQGTDTQYF.

This clone has a single count. The rearrangement joins TRBV10-3 to TRBJ2-2; 8 bases are a match to TRBD2. This CDR3 is built from 15 residues. The germline V gene has CDR1 ENHRY and CDR2 SYGVKD. Trimming at V came to 5 bases and at J to 5 bases, leaving 7 bases not matched to a gene. CDR3 bases: TGTGCCATCAGTCCCCCCCGGGGGGGGACCGGGGAGCTGTTTTTT. Protein product: CAISPPRGGTGELFF.

This chain uses TRBV28 with TRBJ2-1, with D perhaps matching TRBD1 (6 bases). This CDR3 is 13 amino acids long. Germline V CDR1 and CDR2: MDHEN, SYDVKM. Trimming pared 7 bases from V and 7 bases from J, leaving 14 bases between. DNA of the CDR3: TGTGCCAGCACGAGACAGGCTAGGAATGAGCAGTTCTTC. It is translated as CASTRQARNEQFF.

The chain recombines TRBV11-3 with TRBJ2-1, with 9 bases aligning to TRBD1. Germline CDR1 and CDR2: SGHNT and YENEEA. The trim removed 4 bases at V and 6 bases at J, leaving 16 bases unmatched. CDR3 length: 18 residues. The CDR3 here is CASSSTWLGQGQSNEQFF. DNA for the CDR3: TGTGCCAGCAGCTCGACTTGGCTGGGACAGGGTCAATCCAATGAGCAGTTCTTC.

This chain connects TRBV28 to TRBJ2-3; 16 nucleotides match TRBD2. CDR3 length: 18 residues. V was pared by 3 bases and J by 5 bases, with 8 bases of the junction left unmatched. CDR1 and CDR2 (germline): MDHEN, SYDVKM. In DNA, the CDR3 is TGTGCCAGCAGTTTTCCGGGACTAGCGGGAGGGCGGGGAGATACGCAGTATTTT. The encoded protein is CASSFPGLAGGRGDTQYF.

This rearrangement joins TRBV20-1 to TRBJ1-5; D is unclear. Germline CDR1 and CDR2: DFQATT and SNEGSKA (reference sequence). The CDR3 is made up of 16 amino acids. Trimming removed 3 bases at V and 2 bases at J, with 17 bases between. The CDR3 here is CSASYLAGRGNQPQHF. Written as DNA, the CDR3 is TGCAGTGCTAGTTATCTAGCGGGGAGAGGCAATCAGCCCCAGCATTTT.

This rearrangement joins TRBV24-1 to TRBJ2-3, with D perhaps TRBD2 (5 bases). This CDR3 is built from 15 residues. Germline CDR1 is KGHDR and CDR2 is SFDVKD. The germline V and J ends were trimmed by 3 bases and 2 bases, with 11 bases remaining between them. Here the CDR3 reads CATSDHGAVTDTQYF. CDR3 sequence (DNA): TGTGCCACCAGTGATCACGGAGCGGTCACAGATACGCAGTATTTT.

The CDR3 is CASSKASGRDETQYF. In nucleotides, the CDR3 is TGTGCCAGTAGTAAGGCAAGCGGGAGGGATGAGACCCAGTACTTC. The chain has TRBV19 and TRBJ2-5; 10 bases fit TRBD2. Germline-derived CDR1 and CDR2 are LNHDA and SQIVND (reference sequence). This CDR3 region has 15 residues. Germline trimming cut 4 bases from V and 5 bases from J; bases unmatched to any gene: 7.

The chain carries TRBV15 and TRBJ1-3; a possible D gene is TRBD1 (6 bases). The CDR3 length is 14 residues. Trimming removed 4 bases at V and 0 bases at J, with 7 bases between. Per the germline V gene, CDR1 is LNHNV and CDR2 is YYDKDF (reference sequence). In nucleotides, the CDR3 is TGTGCCACCAGCAAGGACAGCTCTGGAAACACCATATATTTT. It encodes CATSKDSSGNTIYF.

The chain is built from TRBV20-1 and TRBJ2-3; weak D call: TRBD2 (6 bases). The length of the CDR3 is 14 residues. V gave up 3 bases and J gave up 2 bases, with 12 bases separating them. The germline V gene has CDR1 DFQATT and CDR2 SNEGSKA (reference sequence). The CDR3 sequence: CSASELAYTDTQYF. CDR3 DNA: TGCAGTGCTAGTGAACTAGCTTACACAGATACGCAGTATTTT.

This rearrangement joins TRBV7-2 to TRBJ1-2; 12 bases align to TRBD1. V was clipped by 4 bases and J by 3 bases; unmatched bases: 3. The CDR3 has 15 residues. CDR1 is SGHTA and CDR2 is FQGNSA in the germline V gene. DNA of the CDR3: TGTGCCAGCAGCTGGGACAGGGGGCGCGACTATGGCTACACCTTC. Its protein product is CASSWDRGRDYGYTF.

The chain joins TRBV5-6 to TRBJ1-2, with a tentative D call TRBD1 (5 bases). Germline V gene sequence: CDR1 SGHDT, CDR2 YYEEEE. This CDR3 contains 12 residues. Trimming took 1 base from V and 7 from J, leaving 8 bases between them. The CDR3 reads CASSLSRAGYTF. The CDR3 bases are TGTGCCAGCAGCTTGAGCAGGGCTGGCTACACCTTC.

The J gene is TRBJ2-7, the V gene TRBV5-1; 16 nucleotides line up with TRBD2. Germline CDR1 and CDR2: SGHRS and YFSETQ. The J segment lost 7 bases and the V segment lost 0 bases, leaving 10 bases of the junction unmatched. The CDR3 runs to 18 residues. The DNA of the CDR3 is TGCGCCAGCAGCTTGGTTAGGGGGACTAGCGGGAGGGCTCGTGAGCAGTACTTC. Encoded protein: CASSLVRGTSGRAREQYF.